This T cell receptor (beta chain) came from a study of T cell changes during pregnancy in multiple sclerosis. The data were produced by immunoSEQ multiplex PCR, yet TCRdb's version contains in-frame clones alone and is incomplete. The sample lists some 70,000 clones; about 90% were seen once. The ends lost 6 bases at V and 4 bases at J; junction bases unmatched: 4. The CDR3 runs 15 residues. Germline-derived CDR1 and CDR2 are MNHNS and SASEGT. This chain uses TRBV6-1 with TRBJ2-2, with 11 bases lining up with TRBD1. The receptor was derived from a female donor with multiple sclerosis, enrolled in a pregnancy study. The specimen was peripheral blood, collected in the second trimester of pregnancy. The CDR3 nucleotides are TGTGCCAGCAGCGGACAGGGGGCCCTCACCGGGGAGCTGTTTTTT. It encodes CASSGQGALTGELFF.